The 5 T cell receptor beta chains below were found in one sample sequenced in a study of blood T cell repertoires in COVID-19. Produced via immunoSEQ multiplex PCR; TCRdb's table is partial and in-frame only. The sample has tens of thousands of clones; 87% are singletons. Sequenced material: peripheral blood. These receptors were obtained from a man in his fifties or sixties with acute or convalescent COVID-19.

The table lists this clone with a few counts. The chain has TRBV7-8 and TRBJ1-2, with D perhaps TRBD1 (6 bases). Deletions cut 3 bases from V and 8 bases from J, with 19 bases between. The CDR3 consists of 15 residues. Germline CDR1 SGHVS, CDR2 FQNEAQ. CDR3 coding DNA: TGTGCCAGCAGCTTGCCCCTCAGGGGCTTCGAAGGCTACACCTTC. It specifies CASSLPLRGFEGYTF.

The CDR3 loop reads CASSIYTTSGETQYF. CDR3 nucleotides: TGTGCCAGTAGTATCTACACAACTAGCGGAGAGACCCAGTACTTC. The V gene is TRBV19, the J gene TRBJ2-5; the match to TRBD2 covers 8 bases. CDR3 length: 15 residues. Trimming at V came to 3 bases and at J to 4 bases, leaving 7 bases not matched to a gene. Per germline, CDR1 LNHDA and CDR2 SQIVND (reference sequence).

This chain links TRBV6-2 or TRBV6-3 with TRBJ2-3; TRBD2 agrees at 10 bases. The V gene's germline CDR1 is MNHEY and CDR2 SVGEGT. J lost 6 bases, V lost 5 bases, and 14 bases had no gene match. The CDR3 consists of 17 residues. DNA of the CDR3: TGTGCCAGCAGTCCCCGGCTTAGCGGGGGGTTCGGGGATACGCAGTATTTT. Protein: CASSPRLSGGFGDTQYF.

This chain uses TRBV19 with TRBJ1-1; a possible D gene is TRBD1 (5 bases). There are 13 residues in the CDR3. CDR1 LNHDA and CDR2 SQIVND come from the germline V gene (reference sequence). Trimming removed 4 bases at V and 3 bases at J, with 9 bases between. The CDR3 protein is CASSTGRDTEAFF. DNA for the CDR3: TGTGCCAGTAGTACAGGGAGGGACACTGAAGCTTTCTTT. Full variable domain (remainder filled in from reference TRBV19 and TRBJ1-1): DGGITQSPKYLFRKEGQNVTLSCEQNLNHDAMYWYRQDPGQGLRLIYYSQIVNDFQKGDIAEGYSVSREKKESFPLTVTSAQKNPTAFYLCASSTGRDTEAFFGQGTRLTVV.

In this sample, this clone turned up a few times. This chain links TRBV5-6 with TRBJ2-3, with a tentative D call TRBD2 (6 bases). The germline V gene has CDR1 SGHDT and CDR2 YYEEEE. This CDR3 has 17 residues. Trimming left V 4 bases short and J 4 bases short, with 22 bases between. The CDR3 region has the DNA TGTGCCAGCAGCCATCGCCCCGGGCGGGGTTCCGCAGATACGCAGTATTTT. This gives the protein CASSHRPGRGSADTQYF.